A single sample is the source of the 16 T cell receptor beta chains below, sequenced in a study of OX40 agonist ivuxolimab in advanced cancers. TCRdb keeps only in-frame clones here, not all; method: immunoSEQ multiplex PCR. The sample contains around 60,000 clones, 86% of which appear only once. This specimen was CD4+ or CD8+ T cells sorted from blood, taken in a trial of the OX40 agonist ivuxolimab. Receptors originate from an adult with an advanced solid tumor such as melanoma, head and neck, liver or kidney cancer.

This chain joins TRBV19 and TRBJ1-1, with unresolved D. This CDR3 is built from 14 residues. The germline V and J ends were trimmed by 0 bases and 4 bases, with 9 bases remaining between them. The germline V gene has CDR1 LNHDA and CDR2 SQIVND (reference sequence). DNA for the CDR3: TGTGCCAGTAGTATAGATTTCCGGGGCACTGAAGCTTTCTTT. Protein product: CASSIDFRGTEAFF.

The genes are TRBV5-1 and TRBJ2-7; 9 positions match TRBD1. V lost 3 bases to trimming and J lost 3 bases; unmatched junction nucleotides: 7. This CDR3 comprises 15 residues. Germline values: CDR1 SGHRS, CDR2 YFSETQ. The CDR3: CASSSPDRGIYEQYF. In DNA, the CDR3 is TGCGCCAGCAGCTCCCCGGACAGGGGCATCTACGAGCAGTACTTC.

The gene calls are TRBV10-2 and TRBJ1-1; TRBD1 agrees at 7 bases. J lost 9 bases, V lost 8 bases, and 9 bases had no gene match. This CDR3 region has 12 residues. The germline CDR1 and CDR2 sequences are WSHSY and SAAADI. The CDR3: CASYDRVVKAFF. CDR3 in DNA: TGCGCCAGCTACGACAGGGTTGTAAAAGCTTTCTTT.

This clone appeared a single time. V usage is TRBV9 and J usage is TRBJ2-3; maybe TRBD1 (6 bases). The CDR3 totals 16 residues. The germline gives CDR1 SGDLS, CDR2 YYNGEE. Trimming took off 1 base at V and 0 bases at J, with 12 bases between the two ends. In nucleotides, the CDR3 is TGTGCCAGCAGCGTACAGGTTGGGGGCAGCACAGATACGCAGTATTTT. Its translation: CASSVQVGGSTDTQYF. The entire variable domain, with the rest obtained from reference TRBV9 and TRBJ2-3, is as follows: DSGVTQTPKHLITATGQRVTLRCSPRSGDLSVYWYQQSLDQGLQFLIQYYNGEERAKGNILERFSAQQFPDLHSELNLSSLELGDSALYFCASSVQVGGSTDTQYFGPGTRLTVL.

The chain recombines TRBV5-4 with TRBJ2-4, with 7 nucleotides matching TRBD2. Losses at the gene ends were 5 bases for V and 4 bases for J; bases not matched to a gene: 6. The CDR3 has 14 residues. Germline V CDR1 and CDR2: SGHNT, YYREEE (reference sequence). The CDR3 sequence: CASRREADKNIQYF. The CDR3 DNA reads as TGTGCCAGCAGACGGGAGGCAGATAAAAACATTCAGTACTTC.

V gene TRBV11-2 combines with J gene TRBJ2-6, with TRBD2 identical over 9 bases. V shed 0 bases and J 4 bases; nucleotides not matched to a gene: 10. This CDR3 is 19 amino acids long. Germline V gene sequence: CDR1 SGHAT, CDR2 FQNNGV. CDR3 bases: TGTGCCAGCAGCTTAGATGCGAGCGGGGGGCCGGGAGGGGCCAACGTCCTGACTTTC. Protein sequence: CASSLDASGGPGGANVLTF.

CDR3 nucleotide sequence: TGTGCCAGCAGCTACGGAGACAGGGTAACCGGCTACACCTTC. Amino acid sequence: CASSYGDRVTGYTF. The chain combines TRBV27 with TRBJ1-2; the match to TRBD1 covers 7 bases. The germline CDR1 and CDR2 sequences are MNHEY and SMNVEV (reference sequence). V gave up 6 bases and J gave up 8 bases; unmatched junction bases: 12. CDR3 size: 14 residues.

The J gene is TRBJ1-5, the V gene TRBV7-8; 9 bases line up with TRBD1. Germline lookup yields CDR1 SGHVS and CDR2 FQNEAQ. CDR3 length: 16 residues. Germline trimming cut 3 bases from V and 5 bases from J; bases unmatched to any gene: 8. The CDR3 region is CASSFRGQGYDQPQHF. In nucleotides, the CDR3 is TGTGCCAGCAGCTTTAGGGGACAGGGATACGATCAGCCCCAGCATTTT.

V and J are TRBV5-1 and TRBJ1-6; D is perhaps TRBD1 (5 bases). Trimming pared 7 bases from V and 5 bases from J, leaving 10 bases between. Germline-derived CDR1 and CDR2 are SGHRS and YFSETQ. The CDR3 is 13 residues long. The CDR3 spells CASAGQNNSPLHF. The CDR3 DNA reads TGCGCCAGCGCCGGACAAAATAATTCACCCCTCCACTTT.

This rearrangement joins TRBV6-6 to TRBJ1-1, with 9 bases identical to TRBD1. The CDR3 loop spans 16 amino acids. Germline V gives CDR1 MNHNY, CDR2 SVGAGI (reference sequence). V lost 5 bases, J lost 1 base, and 8 bases stayed unmatched. The CDR3: CASSKPGQGTNTEAFF. The CDR3 bases are TGTGCCAGCAGTAAGCCGGGACAGGGAACGAACACTGAAGCTTTCTTT.

The chain recombines TRBV5-1 with TRBJ1-1; perhaps TRBD1 as D (6 bases). Trimming stripped 4 bases from V and 0 bases from J, with 16 bases between. Germline assignment: CDR1 SGHRS and CDR2 YFSETQ. CDR3 size: 16 residues. CDR3 residues: CASSRYGGTMNTEAFF. DNA for the CDR3: TGCGCCAGCAGCCGTTATGGCGGGACAATGAACACTGAAGCTTTCTTT.

This chain uses TRBV7-6 with TRBJ2-3; TRBD2 agrees at 8 bases. There are 15 residues in the CDR3. J lost 3 bases, V lost 2 bases, and 4 bases had no gene match. Germline CDR1 and CDR2: SGHVS and FNYEAQ. CDR3 protein: CASSLSTSATDTQYF. DNA of the CDR3: TGTGCCAGCAGCTTATCGACTAGCGCTACAGATACGCAGTATTTT.

This rearrangement joins TRBV11-2 to TRBJ2-7; D uncertain. Trimming took off 2 bases at V and 0 bases at J, with 8 bases between the two ends. The CDR3 has 14 residues. Germline CDR1 is SGHAT and CDR2 is FQNNGV. In DNA form, the CDR3 reads TGTGCCAGCAGCTTACCGCAGGCCTCCTACGAGCAGTACTTC. Its translation is CASSLPQASYEQYF. The complete variable domain, with remaining parts taken from reference TRBV11-2 and TRBJ2-7, reads EAGVAQSPRYKIIEKRQSVAFWCNPISGHATLYWYQQILGQGPKLLIQFQNNGVVDDSQLPKDRFSAERLKGVDSTLKIQPAKLEDSAVYLCASSLPQASYEQYFGPGTRLTVT.

Sample share makes this clone medium-sized. The V gene is TRBV19, the J gene TRBJ1-5, with D possibly TRBD1 on 6 matching bases. Between the trimmed V and J ends, which lost 7 bases and 4 bases, there was a span of 11 bases. CDR1 and CDR2 from the germline V gene are LNHDA and SQIVND (reference sequence). The CDR3 is 13 residues long. The CDR3 here is CASNLDRNQPQHF. In DNA form, the CDR3 reads TGTGCCAGTAACCTGGACAGAAATCAGCCCCAGCATTTT.

CDR3 amino acids: CASSPPSGGQRYGYTF. The CDR3 DNA sequence: TGTGCCAGCTCACCACCTAGCGGGGGACAGCGCTATGGCTACACCTTC. V usage is TRBV18 and J usage is TRBJ1-2; 7 nucleotides align to TRBD1. The germline V gene encodes CDR1 KGHSH and CDR2 LQKENI. With V trimmed by 0 bases and J by 4 bases, 8 bases remained unmatched. This CDR3 contains 16 residues.

The chain joins TRBV29-1 to TRBJ1-4; 10 bases agree with TRBD1. Trimming at V came to 4 bases and at J to 6 bases, leaving 2 bases not matched to a gene. CDR1 is SQVTM, CDR2 ANQGSEA, per germline. The CDR3 has 13 residues. The CDR3 DNA follows: TGCAGCGTTGGGACAGGGGGGTATGAAAAACTGTTTTTT. Residues: CSVGTGGYEKLFF.